These T cell receptor beta chains were read from a single sample in a study of early T cells in non-severe SARS-CoV-2 infection. TCRdb itself ran the 5' RACE reads through MiXCR, one entry per CDR3 protein. The sample carries approximately 110,000 distinct CDR3 sequences, just under 15% recorded once. Sequencing was performed on whole blood. The receptors were sampled from an adult who was a healthcare worker with PCR-confirmed SARS-CoV-2 infection or an uninfected control (not recorded which). CDR3s include the opening cysteine and the closing phenylalanine or tryptophan. The order of the fields is clone size, D gene, V gene, J gene, CDR3 protein, CDR3 DNA. The D gene is left open where the match is weak. For some rows the clone size is stated as once, few or many, or as a class when expanded; others skip it.

size: -
D: -
V: TRBV3-1
J: TRBJ1-5
CDR3: CASSQFDQPQHF
DNA: TGTGCCAGCAGCCAATTTGATCAGCCCCAGCATTTT

size: -
D: TRBD2
V: TRBV6-5
J: TRBJ2-1
CDR3: CASRAGGSYNEQFF
DNA: TGTGCCAGCAGGGCGGGGGGGTCCTACAATGAGCAGTTCTTC

size: -
D: -
V: TRBV29-1
J: TRBJ2-1
CDR3: CSAKGGSGGFEQFF
DNA: TGCAGCGCAAAGGGTGGCAGTGGGGGTTTTGAGCAGTTCTTC

size: -
D: -
V: TRBV3-1
J: TRBJ2-5
CDR3: CASSQDLETQYF
DNA: TGTGCCAGCAGCCAAGATTTGGAGACCCAGTACTTC

size: -
D: -
V: TRBV12-3/TRBV12-4
J: TRBJ2-5
CDR3: CASSLDLVATQYF
DNA: TGTGCCAGCAGTTTAGACCTGGTGGCGACCCAGTACTTC

size: few
D: -
V: TRBV7-9
J: TRBJ2-2
CDR3: CAPTGTPNTGELFF
DNA: TGTGCCCCCACCGGGACACCGAACACCGGGGAGCTGTTTTTT

size: few
D: TRBD2
V: TRBV5-1
J: TRBJ2-7
CDR3: CASSSAKTSGVDEQYF
DNA: TGCGCCAGCAGCTCGGCAAAGACTAGCGGGGTGGATGAGCAGTACTTC

size: few
D: TRBD1
V: TRBV27
J: TRBJ2-7
CDR3: CATGTGPYEQYF
DNA: TGTGCCACCGGGACAGGCCCCTACGAGCAGTACTTC

size: many
D: -
V: TRBV7-9
J: TRBJ1-4
CDR3: CASSIALETNEKLFF
DNA: TGTGCCAGCAGCATAGCCTTGGAAACTAATGAAAAACTGTTTTTT

size: -
D: TRBD2
V: TRBV11-2
J: TRBJ2-5
CDR3: CASSSRGGVETQYF
DNA: TGTGCCAGCAGCTCCCGGGGGGGCGTGGAGACCCAGTACTTC

size: -
D: TRBD1
V: TRBV7-9
J: TRBJ1-4
CDR3: CASSQTDRDEKLFF
DNA: TGTGCCAGCAGCCAGACGGACAGGGATGAAAAACTGTTTTTT

size: -
D: -
V: TRBV2
J: TRBJ2-1
CDR3: CASSEGYEQFF
DNA: TGTGCCAGCAGTGAGGGTTATGAGCAGTTCTTC

size: -
D: -
V: TRBV5-1
J: TRBJ2-3
CDR3: CASSWSRGVDTQYF
DNA: TGCGCCAGCAGCTGGTCGAGGGGAGTAGATACGCAGTATTTT

size: -
D: -
V: TRBV19
J: TRBJ1-2
CDR3: CASSIPGRSYGYTF
DNA: TGTGCCAGTAGTATCCCGGGACGAAGCTATGGCTACACCTTC

size: -
D: -
V: TRBV6-5
J: TRBJ2-7
CDR3: CASSRQAPTFTYEQYF
DNA: TGTGCCAGCAGCCGACAGGCGCCAACTTTCACCTACGAGCAGTACTTC

size: few
D: -
V: TRBV6-6
J: TRBJ2-5
CDR3: CASSYSPGLQETQYF
DNA: TGTGCCAGCAGTTACTCCCCAGGCCTCCAAGAGACCCAGTACTTC

size: few
D: -
V: TRBV3-1
J: TRBJ2-2
CDR3: CASSQDRYSGTNTGELFF
DNA: TGTGCCAGCAGCCAAGATCGATATAGCGGAACGAACACCGGGGAGCTGTTTTTT

size: -
D: TRBD1
V: TRBV7-9
J: TRBJ2-7
CDR3: CASSARGTGDYEQHF
DNA: TGTGCCAGCAGCGCCCGTGGGACAGGAGACTACGAGCAGCACTTC

size: -
D: -
V: TRBV4-1
J: TRBJ2-5
CDR3: CASSQGAANHQETQYF
DNA: TGCGCCAGCAGCCAAGGAGCCGCCAACCATCAAGAGACCCAGTACTTC

size: many
D: -
V: TRBV6-5
J: TRBJ2-5
CDR3: CASSYGRNQETQYF
DNA: TGTGCCAGCAGTTACGGCCGGAACCAAGAGACCCAGTACTTC